The entry that follows covers one T cell receptor (beta chain) sequence. What it binds is unknown. The length of the CDR3 is 13 residues. V shed 6 bases, J shed 7 bases, and the junction held 8 bases outside the gene matches. The germline V gene has CDR1 MNHEY and CDR2 SVGAGI. The data were obtained in a study of cytomegalovirus exposure and HLA in healthy donors. Study in general: Earlier work reported approximately 110 million unique TCR beta sequences from 150 million to 200 million T cells. Findings and caveats of the study: In a later analysis, an Asian-associated ancestry cluster reportedly showed fewer N-insertions than the approximately 610-donor mean. Indistinguishable V segments such as TRBV6-2 and TRBV6-3 were excluded.

The PCR had 60 Vbeta and 13 Jbeta primers. Generated by immunoSEQ multiplex PCR, the TCRdb table keeps only in-frame clones and is missing some. This sample's clone table lists roughly 78,000 clones. The chain uses TRBV6-5 and TRBJ1-2; 7 bases map to TRBD1. This TCR was recovered from a man aged 40-50 years in good health and CMV-seronegative. Material: PBMCs. CDR3 residues: CASRKDRAFGYTF. The CDR3 bases are TGTGCCAGCAGAAAAGACAGGGCGTTTGGCTACACCTTC.